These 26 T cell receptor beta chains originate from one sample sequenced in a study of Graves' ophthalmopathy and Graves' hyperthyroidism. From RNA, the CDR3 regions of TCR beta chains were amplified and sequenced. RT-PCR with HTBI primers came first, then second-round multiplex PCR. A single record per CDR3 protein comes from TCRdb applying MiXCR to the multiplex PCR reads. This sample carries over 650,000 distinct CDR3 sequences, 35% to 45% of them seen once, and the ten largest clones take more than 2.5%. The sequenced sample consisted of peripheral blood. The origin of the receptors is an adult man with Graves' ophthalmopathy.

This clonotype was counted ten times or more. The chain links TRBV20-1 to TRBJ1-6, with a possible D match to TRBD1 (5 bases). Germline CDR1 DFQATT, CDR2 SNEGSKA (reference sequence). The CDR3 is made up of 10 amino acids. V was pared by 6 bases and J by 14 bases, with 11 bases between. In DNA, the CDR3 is TGCAGTGCCGGGGGGAATACCCTCCACTTT. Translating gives CSAGGNTLHF.

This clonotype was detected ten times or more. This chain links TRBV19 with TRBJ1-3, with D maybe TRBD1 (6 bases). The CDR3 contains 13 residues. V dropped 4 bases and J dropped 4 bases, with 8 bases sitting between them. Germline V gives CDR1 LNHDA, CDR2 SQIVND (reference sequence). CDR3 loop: CASSKGGGNTIYF. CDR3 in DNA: TGTGCCAGTAGTAAAGGGGGAGGAAACACCATATATTTT.

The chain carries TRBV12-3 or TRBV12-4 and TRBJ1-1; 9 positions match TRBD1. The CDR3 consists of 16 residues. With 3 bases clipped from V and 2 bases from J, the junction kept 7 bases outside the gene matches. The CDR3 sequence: CASSFGTGRSNTEAFF. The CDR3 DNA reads TGTGCCAGCAGTTTCGGGACAGGGAGGAGTAACACTGAAGCTTTCTTT.

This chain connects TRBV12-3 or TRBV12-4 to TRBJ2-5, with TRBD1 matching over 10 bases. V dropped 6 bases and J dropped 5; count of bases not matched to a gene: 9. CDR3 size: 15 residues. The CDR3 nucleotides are TGTGCCAGCAGAACAAGGGACAGGGGAGAGGAGACCCAGTACTTC. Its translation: CASRTRDRGEETQYF.

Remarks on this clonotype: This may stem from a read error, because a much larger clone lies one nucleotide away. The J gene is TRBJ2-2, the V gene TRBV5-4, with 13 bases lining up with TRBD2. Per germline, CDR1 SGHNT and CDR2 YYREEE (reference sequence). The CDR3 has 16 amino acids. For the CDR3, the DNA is TGTGCCAGCAGCGTGACTAGCGGGGGGAACACCGGGGGGCTGTTTTTT. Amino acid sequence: CASSVTSGGNTGGLFF.

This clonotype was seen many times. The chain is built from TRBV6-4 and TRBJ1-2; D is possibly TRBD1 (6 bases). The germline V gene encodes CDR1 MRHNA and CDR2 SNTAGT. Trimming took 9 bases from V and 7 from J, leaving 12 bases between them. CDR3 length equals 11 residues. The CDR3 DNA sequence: TGTGCCAGTCTACAGGGTCCTGGCTACACCTTC. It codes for CASLQGPGYTF.

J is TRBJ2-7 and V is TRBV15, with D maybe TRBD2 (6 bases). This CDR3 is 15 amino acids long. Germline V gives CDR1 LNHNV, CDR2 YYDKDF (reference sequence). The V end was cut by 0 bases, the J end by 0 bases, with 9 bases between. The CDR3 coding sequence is TGTGCCACCAGCAGAGATGGAGGGAGCTCCTACGAGCAGTACTTC. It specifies CATSRDGGSSYEQYF.

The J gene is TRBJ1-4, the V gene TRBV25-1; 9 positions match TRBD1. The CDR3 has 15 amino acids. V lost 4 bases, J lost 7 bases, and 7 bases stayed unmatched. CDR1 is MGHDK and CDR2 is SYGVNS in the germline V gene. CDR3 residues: CASSAEDRGGEKLFF. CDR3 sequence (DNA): TGTGCCAGCAGTGCTGAGGACAGGGGTGGTGAAAAACTGTTTTTT.

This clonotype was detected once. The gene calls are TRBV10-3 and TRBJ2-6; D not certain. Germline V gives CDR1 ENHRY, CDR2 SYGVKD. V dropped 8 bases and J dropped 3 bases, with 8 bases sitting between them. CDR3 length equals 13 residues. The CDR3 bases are TGTGCCATCGGTTACGGTGGGGCCAACGTCCTGACTTTC. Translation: CAIGYGGANVLTF.

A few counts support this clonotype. CDR3 DNA sequence: TGTGCCAGCAGTTCCGCAGGGGCTGGCTCCTACGAGCAGTACTTC. Translation gives CASSSAGAGSYEQYF. The V and J genes are TRBV6-5 and TRBJ2-7; possible D gene TRBD1, 6 bases. The CDR3 has 15 residues. The ends were cut back, 4 bases at V and 0 bases at J, with 13 bases in the middle. Germline lookup yields CDR1 MNHEY and CDR2 SVGAGI.

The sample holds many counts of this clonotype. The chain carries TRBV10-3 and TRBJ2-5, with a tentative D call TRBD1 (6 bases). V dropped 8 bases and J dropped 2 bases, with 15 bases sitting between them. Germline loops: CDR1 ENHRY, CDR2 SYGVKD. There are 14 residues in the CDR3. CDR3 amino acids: CAIAKDRTQETQYF. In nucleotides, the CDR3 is TGTGCCATCGCTAAGGACAGAACTCAAGAGACCCAGTACTTC.

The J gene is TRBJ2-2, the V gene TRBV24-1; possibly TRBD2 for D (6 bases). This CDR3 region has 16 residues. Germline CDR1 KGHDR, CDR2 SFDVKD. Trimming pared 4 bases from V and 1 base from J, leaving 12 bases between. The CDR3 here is CATSEGGRLNTGELFF. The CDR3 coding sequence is TGTGCCACCAGTGAGGGGGGACGGCTGAACACCGGGGAGCTGTTTTTT.

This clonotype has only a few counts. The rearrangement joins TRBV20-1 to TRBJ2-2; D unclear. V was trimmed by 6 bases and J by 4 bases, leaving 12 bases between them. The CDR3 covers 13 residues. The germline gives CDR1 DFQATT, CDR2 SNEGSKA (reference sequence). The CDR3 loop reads CSAPEGGTGELFF. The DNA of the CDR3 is TGCAGTGCCCCAGAAGGCGGCACCGGGGAGCTGTTTTTT.

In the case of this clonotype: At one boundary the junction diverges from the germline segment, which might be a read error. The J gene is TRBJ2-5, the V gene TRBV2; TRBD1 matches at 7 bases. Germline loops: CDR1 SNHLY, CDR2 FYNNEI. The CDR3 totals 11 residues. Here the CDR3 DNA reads TGTACCAGGGACAGCCAAGAGACCCAGTACTTC. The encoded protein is CTRDSQETQYF.

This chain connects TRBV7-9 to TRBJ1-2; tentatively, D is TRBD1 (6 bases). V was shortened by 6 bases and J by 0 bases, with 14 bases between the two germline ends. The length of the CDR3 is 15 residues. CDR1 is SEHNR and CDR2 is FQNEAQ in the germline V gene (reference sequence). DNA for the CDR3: TGTGCCAGCAGGGATACAGGGCCCTCTAACTATGGCTACACCTTC. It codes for CASRDTGPSNYGYTF.

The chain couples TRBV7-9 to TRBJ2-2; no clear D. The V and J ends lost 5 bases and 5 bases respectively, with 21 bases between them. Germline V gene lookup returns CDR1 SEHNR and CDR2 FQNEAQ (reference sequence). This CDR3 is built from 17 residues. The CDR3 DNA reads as TGTGCCAGCAGCCCCAGGAACGGGCCGGTTAGGACCGGGGAGCTGTTTTTT. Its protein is CASSPRNGPVRTGELFF.

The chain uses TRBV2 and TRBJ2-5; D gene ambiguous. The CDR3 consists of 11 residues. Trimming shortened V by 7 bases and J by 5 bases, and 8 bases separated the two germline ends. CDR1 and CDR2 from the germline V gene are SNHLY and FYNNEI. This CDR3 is CASIYTETQYF. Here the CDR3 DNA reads TGTGCCAGCATTTATACGGAGACCCAGTACTTC.

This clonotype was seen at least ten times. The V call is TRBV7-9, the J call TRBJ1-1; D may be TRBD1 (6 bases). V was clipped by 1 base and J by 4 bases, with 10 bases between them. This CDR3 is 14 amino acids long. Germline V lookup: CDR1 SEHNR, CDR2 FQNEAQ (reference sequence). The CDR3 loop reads CASSLEGGLTEAFF. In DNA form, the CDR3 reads TGTGCCAGCAGCTTAGAAGGGGGGCTCACTGAAGCTTTCTTT.

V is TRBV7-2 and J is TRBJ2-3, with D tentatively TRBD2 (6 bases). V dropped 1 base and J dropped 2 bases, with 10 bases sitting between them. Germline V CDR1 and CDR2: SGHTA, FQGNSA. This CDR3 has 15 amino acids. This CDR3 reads CASSLVAGTTDTQYF. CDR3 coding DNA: TGTGCCAGCAGCTTAGTGGCGGGAACCACAGATACGCAGTATTTT.

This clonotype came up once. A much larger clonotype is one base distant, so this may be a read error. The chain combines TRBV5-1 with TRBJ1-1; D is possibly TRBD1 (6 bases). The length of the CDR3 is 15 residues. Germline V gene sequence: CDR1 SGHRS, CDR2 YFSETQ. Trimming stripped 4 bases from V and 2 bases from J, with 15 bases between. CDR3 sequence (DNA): TGCGCCAGCAGCATGGGGGGCAGGGGTAACACTGAAGCTTTCTTT. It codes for CASSMGGRGNTEAFF.

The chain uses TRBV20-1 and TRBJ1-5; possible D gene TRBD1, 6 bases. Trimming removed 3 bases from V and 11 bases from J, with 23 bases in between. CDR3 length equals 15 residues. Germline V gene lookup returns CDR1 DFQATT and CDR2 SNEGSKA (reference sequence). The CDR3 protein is CSASRSGGFQETQHF. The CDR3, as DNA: TGCAGTGCTAGTAGGAGCGGGGGCTTCCAAGAGACCCAGCATTTT.

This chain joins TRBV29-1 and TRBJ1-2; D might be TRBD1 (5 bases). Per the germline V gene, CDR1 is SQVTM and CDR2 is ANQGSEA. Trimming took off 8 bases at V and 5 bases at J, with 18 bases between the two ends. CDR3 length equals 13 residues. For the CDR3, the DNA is TGCAGCAGTGAAGGCCCAAGGGGTTATGGCTACACCTTC. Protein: CSSEGPRGYGYTF.

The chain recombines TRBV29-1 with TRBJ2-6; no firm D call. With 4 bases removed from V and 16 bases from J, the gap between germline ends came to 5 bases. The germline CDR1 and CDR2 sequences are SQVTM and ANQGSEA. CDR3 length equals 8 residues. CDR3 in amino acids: CSVGVLTF. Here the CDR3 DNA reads TGCAGCGTTGGCGTACTGACTTTC.

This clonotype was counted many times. CDR3 residues: CASSLEDTHKMNTEAFF. Here the CDR3 DNA reads TGTGCCAGCAGCTTAGAGGACACTCACAAGATGAACACTGAAGCTTTCTTT. The V call is TRBV7-6, the J call TRBJ1-1; possibly TRBD1 for D (5 bases). The CDR3 totals 17 residues. Trimming took off 1 base at V and 0 bases at J, with 15 bases between the two ends. Germline CDR1 is SGHVS and CDR2 is FNYEAQ.

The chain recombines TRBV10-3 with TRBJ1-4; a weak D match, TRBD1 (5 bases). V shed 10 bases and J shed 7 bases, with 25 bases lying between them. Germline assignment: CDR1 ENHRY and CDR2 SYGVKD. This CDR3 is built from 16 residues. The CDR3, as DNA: TGTGCCACCACGCCAGGACAAGGCGATTGGGGTGAAAAACTGTTTTTT. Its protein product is CATTPGQGDWGEKLFF.

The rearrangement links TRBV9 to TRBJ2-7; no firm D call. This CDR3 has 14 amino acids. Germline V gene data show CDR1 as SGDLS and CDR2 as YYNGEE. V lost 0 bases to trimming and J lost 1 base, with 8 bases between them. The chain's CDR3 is CASSVAVLSYEQYF. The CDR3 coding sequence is TGTGCCAGCAGCGTAGCGGTCCTATCCTACGAGCAGTACTTC.